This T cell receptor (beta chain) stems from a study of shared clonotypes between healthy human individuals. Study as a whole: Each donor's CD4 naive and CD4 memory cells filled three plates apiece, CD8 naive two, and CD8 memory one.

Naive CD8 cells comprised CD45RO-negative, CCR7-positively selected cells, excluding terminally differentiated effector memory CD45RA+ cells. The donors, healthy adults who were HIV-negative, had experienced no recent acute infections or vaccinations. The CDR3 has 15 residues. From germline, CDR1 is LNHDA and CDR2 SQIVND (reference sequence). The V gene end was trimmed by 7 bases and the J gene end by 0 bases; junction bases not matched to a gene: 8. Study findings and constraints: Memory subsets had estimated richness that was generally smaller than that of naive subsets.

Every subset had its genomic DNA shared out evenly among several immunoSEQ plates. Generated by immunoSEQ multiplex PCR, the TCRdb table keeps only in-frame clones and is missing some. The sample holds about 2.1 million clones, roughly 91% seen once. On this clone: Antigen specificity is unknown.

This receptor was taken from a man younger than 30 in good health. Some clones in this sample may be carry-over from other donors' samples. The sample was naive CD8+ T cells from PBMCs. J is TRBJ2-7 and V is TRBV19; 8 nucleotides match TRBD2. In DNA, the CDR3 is TGTGCCAGTACCGATACTAGCGGCGGCTCCTACGAGCAGTACTTC. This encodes CASTDTSGGSYEQYF.